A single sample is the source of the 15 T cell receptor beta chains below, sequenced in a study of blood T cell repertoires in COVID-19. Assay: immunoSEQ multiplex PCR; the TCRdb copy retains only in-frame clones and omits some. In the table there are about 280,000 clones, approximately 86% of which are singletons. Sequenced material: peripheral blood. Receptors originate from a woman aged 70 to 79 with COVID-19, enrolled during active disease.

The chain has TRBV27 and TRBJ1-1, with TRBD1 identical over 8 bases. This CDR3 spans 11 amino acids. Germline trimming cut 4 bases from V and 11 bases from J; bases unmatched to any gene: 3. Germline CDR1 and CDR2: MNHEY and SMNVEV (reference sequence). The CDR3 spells CASSSDRVAFF. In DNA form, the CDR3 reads TGTGCCAGCAGTTCGGACAGGGTTGCTTTCTTT.

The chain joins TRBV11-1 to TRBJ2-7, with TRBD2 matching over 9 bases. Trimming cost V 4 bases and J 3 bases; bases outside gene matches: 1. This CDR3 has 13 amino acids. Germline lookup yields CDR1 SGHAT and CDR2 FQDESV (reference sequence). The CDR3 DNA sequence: TGTGCCAGCAGCTGGACTAGCGACTACGAGCAGTACTTC. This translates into CASSWTSDYEQYF.

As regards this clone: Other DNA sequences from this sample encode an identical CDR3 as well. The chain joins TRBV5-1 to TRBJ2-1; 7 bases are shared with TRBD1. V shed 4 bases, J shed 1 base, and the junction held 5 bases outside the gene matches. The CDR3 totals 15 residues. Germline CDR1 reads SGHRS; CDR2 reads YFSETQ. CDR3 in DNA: TGCGCCAGCAGCCTCTCACAGGGGTCCTACAATGAGCAGTTCTTC. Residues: CASSLSQGSYNEQFF.

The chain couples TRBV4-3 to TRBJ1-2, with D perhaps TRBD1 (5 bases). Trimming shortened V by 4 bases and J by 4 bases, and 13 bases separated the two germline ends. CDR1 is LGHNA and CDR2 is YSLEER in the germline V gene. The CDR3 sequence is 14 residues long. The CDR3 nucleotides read TGCGCCAGCAGCCGTGGGACGGGACTCTATGGCTACACCTTC. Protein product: CASSRGTGLYGYTF.

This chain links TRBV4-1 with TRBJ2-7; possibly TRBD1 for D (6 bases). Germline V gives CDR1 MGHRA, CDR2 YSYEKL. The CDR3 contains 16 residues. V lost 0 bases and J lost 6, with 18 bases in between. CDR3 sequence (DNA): TGCGCCAGCAGCCAAGAGGTGGGGGCCGGGCGAAGCGAGCAGTACTTC. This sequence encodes CASSQEVGAGRSEQYF.

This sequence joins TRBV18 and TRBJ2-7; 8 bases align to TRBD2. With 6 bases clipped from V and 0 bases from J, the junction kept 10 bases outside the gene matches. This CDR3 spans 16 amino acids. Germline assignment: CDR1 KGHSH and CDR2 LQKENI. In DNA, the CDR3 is TGTGCCAGCTCCTATACTAGCGGCGCTAGCTCCTACGAGCAGTACTTC. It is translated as CASSYTSGASSYEQYF.

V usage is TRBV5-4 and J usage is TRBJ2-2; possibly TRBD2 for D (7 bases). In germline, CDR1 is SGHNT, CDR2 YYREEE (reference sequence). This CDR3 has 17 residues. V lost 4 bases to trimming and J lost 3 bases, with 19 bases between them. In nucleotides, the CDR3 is TGTGCCAGCAGCCCCCGGGGGCTAGCGGCAGACACCGGGGAGCTGTTTTTT. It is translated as CASSPRGLAADTGELFF.

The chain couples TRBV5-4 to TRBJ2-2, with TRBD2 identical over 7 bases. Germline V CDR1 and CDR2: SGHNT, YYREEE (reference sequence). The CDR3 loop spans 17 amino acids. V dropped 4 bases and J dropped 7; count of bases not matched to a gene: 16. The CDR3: CASSPPGGGKGSGELFF. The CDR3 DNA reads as TGTGCCAGCAGCCCCCCGGGGGGAGGGAAAGGAAGCGGGGAGCTGTTTTTT.

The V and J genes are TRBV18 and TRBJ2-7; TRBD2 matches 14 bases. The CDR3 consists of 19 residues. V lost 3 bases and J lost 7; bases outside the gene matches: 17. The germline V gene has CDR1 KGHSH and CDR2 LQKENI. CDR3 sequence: CASSPPGLAGATIPGEQYF. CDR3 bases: TGTGCCAGCTCACCCCCGGGACTAGCGGGGGCCACGATCCCGGGGGAGCAGTACTTC.

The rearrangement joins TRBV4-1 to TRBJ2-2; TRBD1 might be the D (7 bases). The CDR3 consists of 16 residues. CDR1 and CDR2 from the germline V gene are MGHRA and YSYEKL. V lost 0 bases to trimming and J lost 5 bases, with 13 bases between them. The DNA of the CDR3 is TGCGCCAGCAGCCAAGAGTTGCAGGGGGGAACCGGGGAGCTGTTTTTT. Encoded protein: CASSQELQGGTGELFF.

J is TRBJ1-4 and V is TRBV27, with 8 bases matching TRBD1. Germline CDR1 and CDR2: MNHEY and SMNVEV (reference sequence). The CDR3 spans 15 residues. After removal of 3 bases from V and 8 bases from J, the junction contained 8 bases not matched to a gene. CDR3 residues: CASSFITGGREKLFF. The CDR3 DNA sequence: TGTGCCAGCAGTTTCATCACAGGGGGTCGGGAAAAACTGTTTTTT.

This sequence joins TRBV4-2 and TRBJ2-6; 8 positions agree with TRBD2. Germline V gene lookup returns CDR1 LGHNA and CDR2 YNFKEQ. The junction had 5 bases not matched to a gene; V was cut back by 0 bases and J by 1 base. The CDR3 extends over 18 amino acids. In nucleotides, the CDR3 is TGTGCCAGCAGCCAAGATCTAACTAGCGGATCTGGGGCCAACGTCCTGACTTTC. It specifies CASSQDLTSGSGANVLTF.

The CDR3 reads CASSPSGAGGPWEQFF. The CDR3 DNA follows: TGTGCCAGCAGCCCGAGTGGAGCGGGGGGGCCTTGGGAGCAGTTCTTC. The chain links TRBV9 to TRBJ2-1, with 10 bases identical to TRBD2. V dropped 4 bases and J dropped 10; count of bases not matched to a gene: 14. The CDR3 loop spans 16 amino acids. Germline V gives CDR1 SGDLS, CDR2 YYNGEE. Based on the CDR3 plus reference TRBV9 and TRBJ2-1, the full variable domain is DSGVTQTPKHLITATGQRVTLRCSPRSGDLSVYWYQQSLDQGLQFLIQYYNGEERAKGNILERFSAQQFPDLHSELNLSSLELGDSALYFCASSPSGAGGPWEQFFGPGTRLTVL.

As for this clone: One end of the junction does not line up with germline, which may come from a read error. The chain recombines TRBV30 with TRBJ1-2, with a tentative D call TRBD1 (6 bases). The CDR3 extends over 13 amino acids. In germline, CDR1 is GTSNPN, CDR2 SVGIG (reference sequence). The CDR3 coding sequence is TGTGCCTGGAGTGTAAATGGGCAGGGGAGTGCTTTCTTC. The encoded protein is CAWSVNGQGSAFF.

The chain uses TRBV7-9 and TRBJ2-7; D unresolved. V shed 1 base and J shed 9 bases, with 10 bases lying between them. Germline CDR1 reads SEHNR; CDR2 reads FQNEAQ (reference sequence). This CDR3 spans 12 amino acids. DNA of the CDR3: TGTGCCAGCAGCTTAGATAATAGTGGGCAGTACTTC. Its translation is CASSLDNSGQYF.